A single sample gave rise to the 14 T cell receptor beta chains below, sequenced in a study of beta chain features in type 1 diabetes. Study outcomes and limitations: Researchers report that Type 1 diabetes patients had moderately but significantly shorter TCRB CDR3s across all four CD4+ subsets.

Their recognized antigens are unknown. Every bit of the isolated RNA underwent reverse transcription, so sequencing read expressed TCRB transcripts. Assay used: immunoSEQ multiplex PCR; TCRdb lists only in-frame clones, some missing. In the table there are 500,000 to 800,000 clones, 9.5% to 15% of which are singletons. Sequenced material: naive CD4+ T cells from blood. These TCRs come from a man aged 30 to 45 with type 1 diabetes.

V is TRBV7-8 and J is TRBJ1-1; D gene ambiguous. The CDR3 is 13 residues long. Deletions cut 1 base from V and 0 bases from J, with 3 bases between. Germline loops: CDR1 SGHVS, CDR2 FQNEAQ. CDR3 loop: CASSLEMNTEAFF. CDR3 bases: TGTGCCAGCAGCTTAGAAATGAACACTGAAGCTTTCTTT.

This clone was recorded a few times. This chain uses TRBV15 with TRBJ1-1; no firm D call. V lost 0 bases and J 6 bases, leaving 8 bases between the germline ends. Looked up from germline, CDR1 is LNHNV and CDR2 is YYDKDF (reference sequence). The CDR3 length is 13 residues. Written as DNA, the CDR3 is TGTGCCACCAGCAGAGATCTCATGGCTGAAGCTTTCTTT. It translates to CATSRDLMAEAFF.

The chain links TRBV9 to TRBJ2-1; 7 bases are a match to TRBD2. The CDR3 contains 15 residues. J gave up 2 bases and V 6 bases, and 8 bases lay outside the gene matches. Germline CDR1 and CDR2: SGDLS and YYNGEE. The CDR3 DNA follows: TGTGCCAGCACCCCCTCCGGGACTACCTACAATGAGCAGTTCTTC. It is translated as CASTPSGTTYNEQFF.

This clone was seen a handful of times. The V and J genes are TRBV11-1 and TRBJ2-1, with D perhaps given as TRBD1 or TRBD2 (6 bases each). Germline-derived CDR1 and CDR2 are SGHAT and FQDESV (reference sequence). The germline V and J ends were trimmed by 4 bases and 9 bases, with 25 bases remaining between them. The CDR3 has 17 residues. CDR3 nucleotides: TGTGCCAGCAGCTCGAGGGGGGTATCGGACCCACACGGTGAGCAGTTCTTC. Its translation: CASSSRGVSDPHGEQFF. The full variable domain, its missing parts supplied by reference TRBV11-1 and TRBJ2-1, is EAEVAQSPRYKITEKSQAVAFWCDPISGHATLYWYRQILGQGPELLVQFQDESVVDDSQLPKDRFSAERLKGVDSTLKIQPAELGDSAMYLCASSSRGVSDPHGEQFFGPGTRLTVL.

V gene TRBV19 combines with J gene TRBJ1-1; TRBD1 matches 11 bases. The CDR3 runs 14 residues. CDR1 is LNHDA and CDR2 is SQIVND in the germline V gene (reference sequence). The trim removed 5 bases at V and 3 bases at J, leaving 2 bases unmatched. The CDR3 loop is CASSPGQGDTEAFF. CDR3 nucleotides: TGTGCCAGTAGTCCGGGACAGGGGGACACTGAAGCTTTCTTT.

CDR3 in amino acids: CASSLLGAGGNEQFF. The CDR3 coding sequence is TGTGCCAGCAGCTTATTAGGTGCAGGGGGCAATGAGCAGTTCTTC. The chain joins TRBV11-2 to TRBJ2-1; 7 bases match TRBD1. Germline CDR1 and CDR2: SGHAT and FQNNGV. V shed 2 bases and J 6 bases; nucleotides not matched to a gene: 7. CDR3 length: 15 amino acids. The full variable domain, completed using reference TRBV11-2 and TRBJ2-1, is EAGVAQSPRYKIIEKRQSVAFWCNPISGHATLYWYQQILGQGPKLLIQFQNNGVVDDSQLPKDRFSAERLKGVDSTLKIQPAKLEDSAVYLCASSLLGAGGNEQFFGPGTRLTVL.

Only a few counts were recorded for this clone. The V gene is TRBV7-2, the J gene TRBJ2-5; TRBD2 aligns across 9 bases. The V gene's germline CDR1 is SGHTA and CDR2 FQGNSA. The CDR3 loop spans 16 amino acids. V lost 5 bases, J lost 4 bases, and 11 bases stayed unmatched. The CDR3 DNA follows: TGTGCCAGCAGCAGAGCGGGACTAGCAGTTCCAGAGACCCAGTACTTC. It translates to CASSRAGLAVPETQYF.

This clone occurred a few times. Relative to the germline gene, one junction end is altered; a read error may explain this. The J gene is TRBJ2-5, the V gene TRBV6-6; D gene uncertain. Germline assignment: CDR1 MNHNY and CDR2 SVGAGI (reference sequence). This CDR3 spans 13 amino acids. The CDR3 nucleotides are TGTGCCAGCAGTCGAGAGGCCCCCTCACCGCCAAACTTC. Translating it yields CASSREAPSPPNF.

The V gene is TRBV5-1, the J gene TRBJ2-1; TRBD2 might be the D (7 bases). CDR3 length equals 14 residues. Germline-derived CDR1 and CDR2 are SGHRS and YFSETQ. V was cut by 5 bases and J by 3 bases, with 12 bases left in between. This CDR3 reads CASSIGGLYNEQFF. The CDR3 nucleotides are TGCGCCAGCAGTATCGGGGGGCTCTACAATGAGCAGTTCTTC.

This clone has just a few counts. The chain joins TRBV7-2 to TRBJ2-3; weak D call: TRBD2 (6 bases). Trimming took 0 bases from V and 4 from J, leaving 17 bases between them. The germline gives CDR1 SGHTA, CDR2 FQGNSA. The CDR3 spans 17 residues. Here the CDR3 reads CASSLAHSRDTADTQYF. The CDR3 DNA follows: TGTGCCAGCAGCTTAGCGCACTCGCGGGATACCGCAGATACGCAGTATTTT.

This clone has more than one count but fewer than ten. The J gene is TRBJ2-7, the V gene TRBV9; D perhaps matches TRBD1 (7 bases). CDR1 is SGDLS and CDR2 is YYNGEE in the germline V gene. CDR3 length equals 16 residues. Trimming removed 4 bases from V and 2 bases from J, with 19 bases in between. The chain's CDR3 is CASSPIGGTEPYEQYF. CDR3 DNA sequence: TGTGCCAGCAGCCCTATAGGGGGGACAGAGCCCTACGAGCAGTACTTC.

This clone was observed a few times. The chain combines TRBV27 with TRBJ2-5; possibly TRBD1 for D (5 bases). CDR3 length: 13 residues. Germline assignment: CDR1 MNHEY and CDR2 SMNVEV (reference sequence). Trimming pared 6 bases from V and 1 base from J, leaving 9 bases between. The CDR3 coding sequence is TGTGCCAGCAGCGGACACGTCCAAGAGACCCAGTACTTC. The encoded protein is CASSGHVQETQYF.

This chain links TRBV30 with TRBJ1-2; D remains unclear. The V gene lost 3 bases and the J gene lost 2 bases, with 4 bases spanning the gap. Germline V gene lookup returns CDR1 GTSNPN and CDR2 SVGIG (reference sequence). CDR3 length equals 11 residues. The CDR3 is CAWRDNYGYTF. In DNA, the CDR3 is TGTGCCTGGAGGGACAACTATGGCTACACCTTC.

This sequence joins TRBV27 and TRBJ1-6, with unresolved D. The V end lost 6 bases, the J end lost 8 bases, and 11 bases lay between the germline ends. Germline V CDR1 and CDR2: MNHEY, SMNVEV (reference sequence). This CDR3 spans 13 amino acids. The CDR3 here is CASSFLVDSPLHF. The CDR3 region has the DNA TGTGCCAGCAGCTTCCTTGTGGATTCACCCCTCCACTTT.